This T cell receptor beta chain is from a study of OX40 agonist ivuxolimab in advanced cancers. Repertoires were generated with immunoSEQ multiplex PCR, while TCRdb's copy carries only in-frame clones and drops some. Of roughly 48,000 clones in the sample, around 79% were seen once. The V gene end was trimmed by 4 bases and the J gene end by 5 bases; junction bases not matched to a gene: 4. CDR1 and CDR2 from the germline V gene are LNHDA and SQIVND (reference sequence). The CDR3 loop spans 13 amino acids. The chain uses TRBV19 and TRBJ1-2; 7 positions agree with TRBD1. The receptor's source is an adult with an advanced solid tumor such as melanoma, head and neck, liver or kidney cancer. The source was CD4+ or CD8+ T cells sorted from blood, collected in a trial of the OX40 agonist ivuxolimab. The DNA of the CDR3 is TGTGCCAGTAGTAAAACAGGGGAATATGGCTACACCTTC. As protein: CASSKTGEYGYTF.